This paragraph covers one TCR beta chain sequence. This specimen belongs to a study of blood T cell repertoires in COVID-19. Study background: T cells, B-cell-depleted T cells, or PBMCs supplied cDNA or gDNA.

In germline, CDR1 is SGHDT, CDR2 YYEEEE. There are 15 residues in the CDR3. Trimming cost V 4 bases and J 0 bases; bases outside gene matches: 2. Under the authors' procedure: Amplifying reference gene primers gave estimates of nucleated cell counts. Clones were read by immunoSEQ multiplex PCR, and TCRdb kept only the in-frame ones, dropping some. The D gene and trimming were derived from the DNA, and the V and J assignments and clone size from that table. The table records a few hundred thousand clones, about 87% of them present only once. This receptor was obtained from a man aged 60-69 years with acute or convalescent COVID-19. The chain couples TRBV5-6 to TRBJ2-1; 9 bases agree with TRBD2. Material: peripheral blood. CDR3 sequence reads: CASSGRGGSYNEQFF. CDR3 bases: TGTGCCAGCAGCGGGCGGGGGGGCTCCTACAATGAGCAGTTCTTC.